These T cell receptor beta chains were read from a single sample in a study of naive and memory T cell subsets. TCRdb reprocessed the UMI-ligation and nested PCR reads with MiXCR, giving one entry per CDR3 protein. Among around 160,000 distinct CDR3 sequences listed, approximately 15% were seen once. The sample taken for sequencing was naive CD4+ T cells from blood. The receptor set was obtained from a human donor in good health. Each CDR3 is given with its conserved first and last residue. D genes are given only for firm matches. For some rows the clone size is stated as once, few or many, or as a class when expanded; others skip it.

size: NA; D: NA; J: TRBJ1-5; V: TRBV10-3; CDR3: CAISTDINQPQHF; DNA: TGTGCCATCTCCACCGACATCAATCAGCCCCAGCATTTT
size: many; D: TRBD1; J: TRBJ1-5; V: TRBV18; CDR3: CASSPVRQGVEPQHF; DNA: TGTGCCAGCTCACCAGTACGACAGGGCGTGGAGCCCCAGCATTTT
size: NA; D: TRBD2; J: TRBJ2-3; V: TRBV6-2/TRBV6-3; CDR3: CASKGLAGVRQYF; DNA: TGTGCCAGCAAAGGGCTAGCGGGAGTAAGGCAGTATTTT
size: NA; D: NA; J: TRBJ1-1; V: TRBV29-1; CDR3: CSVAWGPGNTEAFF; DNA: TGCAGCGTGGCCTGGGGACCCGGGAACACTGAAGCTTTCTTT
size: few; D: NA; J: TRBJ2-1; V: TRBV5-1; CDR3: CASSLGGIASYNEQFF; DNA: TGCGCCAGCAGCTTGGGGGGGATAGCGTCCTACAATGAGCAGTTCTTC
size: few; D: TRBD2; J: TRBJ2-1; V: TRBV11-3; CDR3: CASSAGTSVYNEQFF; DNA: TGTGCCAGCAGCGCCGGGACTAGCGTTTACAATGAGCAGTTCTTC
size: NA; D: NA; J: TRBJ1-5; V: TRBV19; CDR3: CASRFRGGNQPQHF; DNA: TGTGCCAGTAGGTTCAGGGGCGGCAATCAGCCCCAGCATTTT
size: few; D: TRBD2; J: TRBJ2-5; V: TRBV4-3; CDR3: CASGPGLQETQYF; DNA: TGCGCCAGCGGACCGGGACTACAAGAGACCCAGTACTTC
size: NA; D: TRBD2; J: TRBJ2-3; V: TRBV20-1; CDR3: CSAPSGRVADTQYF; DNA: TGCAGTGCCCCCAGCGGGAGAGTCGCAGATACGCAGTATTTT
size: few; D: NA; J: TRBJ2-1; V: TRBV6-2/TRBV6-3; CDR3: CASSYPENEQFF; DNA: TGTGCCAGCAGTTACCCGGAGAATGAGCAGTTCTTC